These 15 T cell receptor beta chains originate from one sample sequenced in a study of T cells after yellow fever vaccination. TCRdb fed the 5' RACE reads into MiXCR, producing one record per CDR3 protein. Of about 580,000 distinct CDR3 sequences listed, around a sixth are singletons. Sequencing used PBMCs, obtained roughly 5 days after the first yellow fever vaccination. These receptors all come from a man aged 18 to 29 who received the YFV17D yellow fever vaccine.

The gene calls are TRBV19 and TRBJ2-7, with D possibly matching TRBD1 (5 bases). This CDR3 contains 13 residues. CDR1 is LNHDA and CDR2 is SQIVND in the germline V gene (reference sequence). The germline V and J ends were trimmed by 7 bases and 7 bases, with 17 bases remaining between them. This CDR3 reads CASKTEYSTEQYF. The CDR3 DNA reads as TGTGCCAGTAAGACAGAGTATAGTACGGAGCAGTACTTC.

The chain joins TRBV13 to TRBJ2-3; 8 bases align to TRBD2. CDR3 size: 15 residues. Germline V CDR1 and CDR2: PRHDT, FYEKMQ (reference sequence). V lost 0 bases to trimming and J lost 6 bases; unmatched junction nucleotides: 5. Here the CDR3 reads CASSLGGGADDTQYF. The DNA of the CDR3 is TGTGCCAGCAGCTTAGGCGGGGGGGCCGACGATACGCAGTATTTT.

Concerning this clonotype itself: One base away lies a much larger clone, so this may be a sequencing read error. The chain has TRBV30 and TRBJ2-3; D is undetermined. This CDR3 contains 12 residues. V lost 5 bases, J lost 4 bases, and 10 bases lay in between. From germline, CDR1 is GTSNPN and CDR2 SVGIG (reference sequence). The CDR3 nucleotides read TGTGCCTGGTCGGAAGCATCAGATACGCAGTATTTT. Its translation: CAWSEASDTQYF.

This clonotype appeared a few times. The chain couples TRBV2 to TRBJ2-7; D is perhaps TRBD2 (5 bases). Trimming left V 6 bases short and J 2 bases short, with 11 bases between. Germline lookup yields CDR1 SNHLY and CDR2 FYNNEI. CDR3 size: 13 residues. The CDR3 nucleotides are TGTGCCAGCAGACGACTGACTACCTACGAGCAGTACTTC. As protein: CASRRLTTYEQYF. The whole variable domain, filled in from reference TRBV2 and TRBJ2-7, reads EPEVTQTPSHQVTQMGQEVILRCVPISNHLYFYWYRQILGQKVEFLVSFYNNEISEKSEIFDDQFSVERPDGSNFTLKIRSTKLEDSAMYFCASRRLTTYEQYFGPGTRLTVT.

Only a few counts were recorded for this clonotype. The J gene is TRBJ2-6, the V gene TRBV12-3 or TRBV12-4; tentatively, D is TRBD1 or TRBD2 (6 bases each). This CDR3 has 18 amino acids. V was shortened by 2 bases and J by 0 bases, with 14 bases between the two germline ends. CDR3 nucleotides: TGTGCCAGCAGTTTATGGGGGGCGCCTAGCTCTGGGGCCAACGTCCTGACTTTC. It codes for CASSLWGAPSSGANVLTF.

The chain uses TRBV6-1 and TRBJ1-2; D may be TRBD1 (5 bases). This CDR3 comprises 15 residues. Per the germline V gene, CDR1 is MNHNS and CDR2 is SASEGT. Trimming took off 6 bases at V and 7 bases at J, with 21 bases between the two ends. CDR3 loop: CASSLSTQDLSGYTF. CDR3 coding DNA: TGTGCCAGCAGCCTAAGTACACAGGACCTTAGTGGCTACACCTTC.

The chain combines TRBV2 with TRBJ2-1, with D maybe TRBD2 (6 bases). Germline V CDR1 and CDR2: SNHLY, FYNNEI. The CDR3 totals 15 residues. Trimming removed 5 bases at V and 5 bases at J, with 16 bases between. CDR3 DNA sequence: TGTGCCAGCAGTTACCGACTAGGGGAAAACAATGAGCAGTTCTTC. Its translation is CASSYRLGENNEQFF. Full variable domain (missing parts from reference TRBV2 and TRBJ2-1): EPEVTQTPSHQVTQMGQEVILRCVPISNHLYFYWYRQILGQKVEFLVSFYNNEISEKSEIFDDQFSVERPDGSNFTLKIRSTKLEDSAMYFCASSYRLGENNEQFFGPGTRLTVL.

This clonotype was observed a few times. V is TRBV9 and J is TRBJ2-2, with 7 bases that match TRBD2. V shed 2 bases, J shed 0 bases, and the junction held 4 bases outside the gene matches. The CDR3 covers 16 residues. The germline CDR1 and CDR2 sequences are SGDLS and YYNGEE. The CDR3 DNA sequence: TGTGCCAGCAGCGTTCGGGGGGACGCGAACACCGGGGAGCTGTTTTTT. Translating gives CASSVRGDANTGELFF.

Only a few counts were recorded for this clonotype. J is TRBJ2-1 and V is TRBV4-3, with TRBD1 identical over 11 bases. The CDR3 covers 15 residues. V trimming: 5 bases; J trimming: 8 bases; junction bases outside the gene matches: 8. Germline CDR1 and CDR2: LGHNA and YSLEER. CDR3: CASSGRDRGIYEQFF. The CDR3 coding sequence is TGCGCCAGCAGCGGCCGGGACAGGGGGATCTATGAGCAGTTCTTC.

V usage is TRBV7-7 and J usage is TRBJ2-2, with D perhaps TRBD1 (6 bases). Looked up from germline, CDR1 is SSHAT and CDR2 is FNYEAQ (reference sequence). V lost 6 bases to trimming and J lost 5 bases, with 16 bases between them. There are 15 residues in the CDR3. The DNA of the CDR3 is TGTGCCAGCAGTCTCTCAGGGGTAGGAACCGGGGAGCTGTTTTTT. Its translation is CASSLSGVGTGELFF.

The chain couples TRBV5-1 to TRBJ2-2; 7 positions agree with TRBD1. The V segment lost 6 bases and the J segment 0 bases; nucleotides outside the gene matches: 5. The CDR3 totals 15 residues. Germline lookup yields CDR1 SGHRS and CDR2 YFSETQ. CDR3 in amino acids: CASNTGEANTGELFF. As DNA, the CDR3 is TGCGCCAGCAATACAGGGGAAGCGAACACCGGGGAGCTGTTTTTT.

The V call is TRBV4-1, the J call TRBJ2-3, with 9 positions matching TRBD2. V lost 0 bases and J lost 1; bases outside the gene matches: 2. There are 16 residues in the CDR3. Germline CDR1 reads MGHRA; CDR2 reads YSYEKL. CDR3 DNA: TGCGCCAGCAGCCAAGAAGTAGCGGGGGGCACAGATACGCAGTATTTT. As protein: CASSQEVAGGTDTQYF.

This clonotype was picked up a small number of times. The chain joins TRBV12-3 or TRBV12-4 to TRBJ2-3, with 8 bases aligning to TRBD2. V gave up 3 bases and J gave up 2 bases; unmatched junction bases: 4. This CDR3 is built from 15 residues. The CDR3, as DNA: TGTGCCAGCAGTTTGAATAGCGGGGTCACAGATACGCAGTATTTT. It translates to CASSLNSGVTDTQYF.

The CDR3 spells CASSLQDFYNSPLHF. Here the CDR3 DNA reads TGTGCCAGCAGCTTACAGGACTTCTATAATTCACCCCTCCACTTT. The chain couples TRBV5-5 to TRBJ1-6; perhaps TRBD1 as D (5 bases). The CDR3 covers 15 residues. From germline, CDR1 is SGHKS and CDR2 YYEKEE (reference sequence). Trimming stripped 2 bases from V and 3 bases from J, with 9 bases between.

The CDR3 DNA sequence: TGTGCCAGCAGTTCAAATAGGGGGCCAGCTTTCTTT. Its translation is CASSSNRGPAFF. This chain connects TRBV3-1 to TRBJ1-1; 7 bases match TRBD1. Germline CDR1 and CDR2: LGHDT and YNNKEL (reference sequence). CDR3 length: 12 residues. The J segment lost 10 bases and the V segment lost 6 bases, leaving 8 bases of the junction unmatched.